These T cell receptor beta chains were read from a single sample in a study of regulatory T cells in long-lasting Graves disease. A single record per CDR3 protein comes from TCRdb applying MiXCR to the multiplex PCR reads. Of roughly 220,000 distinct CDR3 sequences listed, around 16% are singletons. The input for sequencing was peripheral blood mononuclear cells (PBMCs), taken at new diagnosis, from a patient treated with antithyroid drugs. The receptors here all came from a female donor with Graves disease. Each CDR3 is given with its conserved first and last residue. The order of the fields is D gene, J gene, V gene, clone size, CDR3 DNA, CDR3 protein. The D gene is left open where the match is weak. Clone sizes are given selectively: once, few, many, or a class where the clone is expanded.

TRBD2,TRBJ2-2,TRBV20-1,many,TGCAGTGCTCCCGGGACTAGCGGGAGGTTGGACACCGGGGAGCTGTTTTTT,CSAPGTSGRLDTGELFF
NA,TRBJ1-2,TRBV9,many,TGTGCCAGCAGCGTAGGCGGGGGGCGCCGCTATGGCTACACCTTC,CASSVGGGRRYGYTF
NA,TRBJ2-2,TRBV9,few,TGTGCCAGCAGCGTAGACCACAGGGAGGACACCGGGGAGCTGTTTTTT,CASSVDHREDTGELFF
NA,TRBJ2-1,TRBV7-9,NA,TGTGCCAGCAGCTCGCAGATTGTCCACAATGAGCAGTTCTTC,CASSSQIVHNEQFF
NA,TRBJ1-1,TRBV9,many,TGTGCCAGCAGCGTAAGCCTGAACACTGAAGCTTTCTTT,CASSVSLNTEAFF
NA,TRBJ2-5,TRBV7-2,many,TGTGCCAGCAGCTTTGGCGCCCCCCAAGAGACCCAGTACTTC,CASSFGAPQETQYF
NA,TRBJ2-3,TRBV5-6,once,TGTGCCAGCAGCACCGGGCGTGAGACAGATACGCACTATTTT,CASSTGRETDTHYF
NA,TRBJ1-2,TRBV3-1,many,TGTGCCAGCAGCCAAAGGCCCCCAGATCGGAACTATGGCTACACCTTC,CASSQRPPDRNYGYTF
NA,TRBJ2-1,TRBV20-1,many,TGCAGTGCAGCTAGGTACCCCAGCGATGAGCAGTTCTTC,CSAARYPSDEQFF
NA,TRBJ2-7,TRBV18,NA,TGTGCCAGCTCACCTGGGGGGCACTACGAGCAGTACTTC,CASSPGGHYEQYF
TRBD1,TRBJ2-7,TRBV7-8,many,TGTGCCAGCACAAACCGCCGGGACAGGTCCTACGAGCAGTACTTC,CASTNRRDRSYEQYF
TRBD2,TRBJ2-3,TRBV7-3,many,TGTGCCAGCAGCTTAAGCGGGAGTACCACAGATACGCAGTATTTT,CASSLSGSTTDTQYF
NA,TRBJ1-5,TRBV20-1,many,TGCAGTGCTAGAGAGGGGGTTTGGAATCAGCCCCAGCATTTT,CSAREGVWNQPQHF
NA,TRBJ1-1,TRBV7-2,few,TGTGCCAGCAGCTTATACGGGATGGGAAAAGGGGAAGCTTTCTTT,CASSLYGMGKGEAFF
TRBD2,TRBJ2-1,TRBV4-3,many,TGCGCCAGCAGCCAGGCGGGAGTGCCTAACAATGAGCAGTTCTTC,CASSQAGVPNNEQFF
NA,TRBJ2-7,TRBV11-1,many,TGTGCCAGCAGCTTCGACGGGGAAAGGGAGCAGTACTTC,CASSFDGEREQYF
NA,TRBJ2-7,TRBV7-9,many,TGTGCCAGCAGCTTAACGATCTACGAGCAGTACTTC,CASSLTIYEQYF
NA,TRBJ2-3,TRBV30,many,TGTGCCTGGAGTGTATTTCCTGGGAACCGAGATACGCAGTATTTT,CAWSVFPGNRDTQYF
TRBD2,TRBJ2-1,TRBV11-2,NA,TGTGCCAGCACCTTACACCCGGGACTAGTCGGTGAGCAGTTCTTC,CASTLHPGLVGEQFF
NA,TRBJ2-1,TRBV9,many,TGTGCCAGCAGCCCCCGACCGCCGGTCGGGAATGAGCAGTTCTTC,CASSPRPPVGNEQFF
TRBD2,TRBJ2-3,TRBV6-1,many,TGTGCCAGCAGTGATTGGCTAGCGGGAGGAGATACGCAGTATTTT,CASSDWLAGGDTQYF
TRBD1,TRBJ1-2,TRBV18,many,TGTGCCAGCTCAGTGCCCGGGACAGGGGGATATGGCTACACCTTC,CASSVPGTGGYGYTF
TRBD2,TRBJ2-7,TRBV6-1,many,TGTGCCAGCAGCGCCCTCACGGGAGGGCCCTACGAGCAGTACTTC,CASSALTGGPYEQYF
NA,TRBJ1-5,TRBV2,once,TGTGCCAGCAGTGTGCGGGGGGGCAGCAATCAGCCCCAGCATTTT,CASSVRGGSNQPQHF
TRBD2,TRBJ2-5,TRBV20-1,many,TGCAGTGCCGTACTAGCGGGGCAAGAGACCCAGTACTTC,CSAVLAGQETQYF
TRBD1,TRBJ2-1,TRBV24-1,many,TGTGCCACCAGTGACCCCCGGACAGGGGGCGATGAGCAGTTCTTC,CATSDPRTGGDEQFF
NA,TRBJ2-3,TRBV7-2,many,TGTGCCAGCAGTTTGGACGTACGAAATACGCAGTATTTT,CASSLDVRNTQYF
NA,TRBJ2-1,TRBV24-1,NA,TGTGCCACCAGTGATAGACAGGCGAACTCCTACAATGAGCAGTTCTTC,CATSDRQANSYNEQFF
NA,TRBJ1-1,TRBV7-2,many,TGTGCCAGCAGCTCCGCCGGGGGTACTGAAGCTTTCTTT,CASSSAGGTEAFF
TRBD1,TRBJ1-4,TRBV18,NA,TGTGCCAGCTCTTTCTCTCAGGGGGCGCGACTGTTTTTT,CASSFSQGARLFF
NA,TRBJ1-1,TRBV4-1,few,TGCGCCAGCAGCCAAGATCCAAGGGGGGCTACTGAAGCTTTCTTT,CASSQDPRGATEAFF
TRBD1,TRBJ2-2,TRBV7-6,NA,TGTGCCAGCAGCGACGACAGGGTTGGCACCGGGGAGCTGTTTTTT,CASSDDRVGTGELFF
NA,TRBJ1-1,TRBV27,many,TGTGCCAGCAGTAACCCTCGAAGGGAGGGGCGCATGAACACTGAAGCTTTCTTT,CASSNPRREGRMNTEAFF
TRBD2,TRBJ2-1,TRBV29-1,NA,TGCAGCGTTGGGGGACTAGCGGGAGGTGGTAATGAGCAGTTCTTC,CSVGGLAGGGNEQFF
TRBD2,TRBJ2-1,TRBV10-3,many,TGTGCCATCAGTGAGCGAGGACTAGCAATAAATGAGCAGTTCTTC,CAISERGLAINEQFF
NA,TRBJ1-2,TRBV3-1,many,TGTGCCAGTTCCCTTGACGGGGGCACCTATGGCTACACCTTC,CASSLDGGTYGYTF
TRBD1,TRBJ2-1,TRBV28,NA,TGTGCCAGCAGTAGGGACAGCCTCTACGATGAGCAGTTCTTC,CASSRDSLYDEQFF
NA,TRBJ1-1,TRBV10-2,NA,TGCGCCAGCAGTGAGTCGAGTACGTTAGGGACTGAAGCTTTCTTT,CASSESSTLGTEAFF
NA,TRBJ1-1,TRBV11-2,many,TGTGCCAGCAGCGAACAGGCGAACACTGAAGCTTTCTTT,CASSEQANTEAFF
NA,TRBJ2-1,TRBV5-1,NA,TGCGCCAGCAGCTTGTCCTACAACAATGAGCAGTTCTTC,CASSLSYNNEQFF
TRBD2,TRBJ2-1,TRBV2,NA,TGTGCCAGCAGTCGACTAGCGGGAGGGTATGAGCAGTTCTTC,CASSRLAGGYEQFF
TRBD1,TRBJ2-3,TRBV7-9,few,TGTGCCAGCAGCCCAGGGACAGGGGAAGATACGCAGTATTTT,CASSPGTGEDTQYF
NA,TRBJ1-1,TRBV20-1,many,TGCAGTGCTAGGGACAGTTCGAACACTGAAGCTTTCTTT,CSARDSSNTEAFF
NA,TRBJ2-1,TRBV11-3,few,TGTGCCAGCAGCCCCCCAACCCCTCCGGGACATTGGGTCTTC,CASSPPTPPGHWVF
NA,TRBJ1-4,TRBV20-1,NA,TGCAGTGCTATCTCTTCGGGTAATGAAAAACTGTTTTTT,CSAISSGNEKLFF
TRBD1,TRBJ1-1,TRBV3-1,many,TGTGCCAGCAGCCCTTGGGCAGGGGGCACTGAAGCTTTCTTT,CASSPWAGGTEAFF
TRBD2,TRBJ2-7,TRBV19,NA,TGTGCCAGTAGCCTCTCCACGGGGGGGGACTACGAGCAGTACTTC,CASSLSTGGDYEQYF
NA,TRBJ1-1,TRBV2,NA,TGTGCCAGCAGTTGGGGGGAACCGAACACTGAAGCTTTCTTT,CASSWGEPNTEAFF
TRBD2,TRBJ2-7,TRBV28,NA,TGTGCCAGCAACACCTTAGCGGGAGGGCCTTTTTTTTACTACGAGCAGTACTTC,CASNTLAGGPFFYYEQYF
NA,TRBJ2-2,TRBV6-5,many,TGTGCCAGCAGTTACGAGCTTTCGAACACCGGGGAGCTGTTTTTT,CASSYELSNTGELFF
NA,TRBJ2-3,TRBV20-1,many,TGCAGTGCTAATAGAAGAGATACGCAGTATTTT,CSANRRDTQYF
NA,TRBJ2-1,TRBV4-3,NA,TGCGCCAGCAGCCCCGTGGACAACCTATACAATGAGCAGTTCTTC,CASSPVDNLYNEQFF
NA,TRBJ1-1,TRBV5-5,few,TGTGCCAGCAGTCCCACCGGGGGGGGGCTAGCTGAAGCTTTCTTT,CASSPTGGGLAEAFF